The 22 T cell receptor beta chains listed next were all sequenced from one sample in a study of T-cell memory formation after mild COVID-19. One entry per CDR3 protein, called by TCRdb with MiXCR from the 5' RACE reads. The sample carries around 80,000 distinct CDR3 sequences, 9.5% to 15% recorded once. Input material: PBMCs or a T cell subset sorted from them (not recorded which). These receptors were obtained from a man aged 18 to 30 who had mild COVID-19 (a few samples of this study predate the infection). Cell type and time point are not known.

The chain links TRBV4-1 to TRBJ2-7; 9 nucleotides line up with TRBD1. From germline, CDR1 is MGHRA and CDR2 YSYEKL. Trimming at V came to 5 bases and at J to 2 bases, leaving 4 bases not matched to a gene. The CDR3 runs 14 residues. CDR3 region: CASSIGTGTYEQYF. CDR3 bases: TGCGCCAGCAGCATCGGGACAGGGACCTACGAGCAGTACTTC.

CDR3 loop: CASSQEETGPEQFF. As DNA, the CDR3 is TGTGCCAGCAGCCAAGAGGAGACTGGGCCTGAGCAGTTCTTC. V and J are TRBV3-1 and TRBJ2-1, with D unclear. The CDR3 runs to 14 residues. The germline gives CDR1 LGHDT, CDR2 YNNKEL (reference sequence). Trimming cost V 0 bases and J 9 bases, with 12 bases left between them.

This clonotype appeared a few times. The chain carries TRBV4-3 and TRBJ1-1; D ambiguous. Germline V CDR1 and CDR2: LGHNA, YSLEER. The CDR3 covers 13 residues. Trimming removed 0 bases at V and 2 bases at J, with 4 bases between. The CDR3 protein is CASSQDSNTEAFF. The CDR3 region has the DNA TGCGCCAGCAGCCAAGACTCCAACACTGAAGCTTTCTTT.

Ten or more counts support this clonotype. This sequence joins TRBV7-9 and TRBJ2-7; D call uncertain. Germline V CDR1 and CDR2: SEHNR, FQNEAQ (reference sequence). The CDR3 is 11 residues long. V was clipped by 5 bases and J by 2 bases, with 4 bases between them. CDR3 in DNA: TGTGCCAGCAGCGACGCCTACGAGCAGTACTTC. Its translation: CASSDAYEQYF.

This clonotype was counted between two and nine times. Here the CDR3 reads CASSHRGATLHF. As DNA, the CDR3 is TGTGCCAGCAGCCACAGGGGTGCGACCCTCCACTTT. The chain carries TRBV6-6 and TRBJ1-6; 7 bases are shared with TRBD1. There are 12 residues in the CDR3. V lost 6 bases to trimming and J lost 14 bases; unmatched junction nucleotides: 7. Germline CDR1 and CDR2: MNHNY and SVGAGI (reference sequence).

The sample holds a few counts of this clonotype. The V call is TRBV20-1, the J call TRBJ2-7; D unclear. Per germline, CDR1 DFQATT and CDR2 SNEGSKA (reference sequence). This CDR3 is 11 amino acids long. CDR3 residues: CRLVSSYEQYV. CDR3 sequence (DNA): TGCAGGCTAGTGTCGTCTTACGAGCAGTACGTC.

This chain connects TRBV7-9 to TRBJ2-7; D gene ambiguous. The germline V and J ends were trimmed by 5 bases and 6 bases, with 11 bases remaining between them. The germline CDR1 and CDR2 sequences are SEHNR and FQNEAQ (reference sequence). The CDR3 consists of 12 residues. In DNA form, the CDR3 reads TGTGCCAGCAGCCCGGTTGGGGTCGAGCAGTACGTC. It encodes CASSPVGVEQYV.

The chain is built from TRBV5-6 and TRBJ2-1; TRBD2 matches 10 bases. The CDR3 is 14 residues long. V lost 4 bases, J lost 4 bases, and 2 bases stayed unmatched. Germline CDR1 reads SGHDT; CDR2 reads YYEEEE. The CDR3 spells CASSISGGYNEQFF. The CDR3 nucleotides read TGTGCCAGCAGCATTAGCGGGGGGTACAATGAGCAGTTCTTC.

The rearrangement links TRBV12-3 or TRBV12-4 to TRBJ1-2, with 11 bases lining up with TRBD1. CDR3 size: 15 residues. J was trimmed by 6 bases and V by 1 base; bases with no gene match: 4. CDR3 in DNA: TGTGCCAGCAGTTTAGGGACAGGGGGCGAGGATGGCTACACCTTC. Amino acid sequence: CASSLGTGGEDGYTF.

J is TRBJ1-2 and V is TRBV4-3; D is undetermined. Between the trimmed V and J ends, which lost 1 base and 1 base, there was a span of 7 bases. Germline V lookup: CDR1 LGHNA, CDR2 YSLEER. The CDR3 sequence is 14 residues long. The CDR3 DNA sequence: TGCGCCAGCAGCCAAGGAGTGGGTAACTATGGCTACACCTTC. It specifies CASSQGVGNYGYTF.

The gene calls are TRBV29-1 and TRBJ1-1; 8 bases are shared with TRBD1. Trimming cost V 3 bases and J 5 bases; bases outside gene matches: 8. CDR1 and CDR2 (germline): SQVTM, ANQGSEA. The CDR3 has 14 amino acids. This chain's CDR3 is CSVDAQGVETEAFF. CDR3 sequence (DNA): TGCAGCGTTGACGCACAGGGGGTAGAGACTGAAGCTTTCTTT.

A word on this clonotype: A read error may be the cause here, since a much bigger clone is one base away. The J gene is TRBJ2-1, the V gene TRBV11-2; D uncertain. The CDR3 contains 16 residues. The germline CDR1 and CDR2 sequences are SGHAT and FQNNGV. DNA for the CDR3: TGTGCCGGCAGCTTAGGCCCGGGTTACTACTACAATGAGCAGTTCTTC. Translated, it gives CAGSLGPGYYYNEQFF. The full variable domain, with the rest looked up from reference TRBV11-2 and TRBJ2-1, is EAGVAQSPRYKIIEKRQSVAFWCNPISGHATLYWYQQILGQGPKLLIQFQNNGVVDDSQLPKDRFSAERLKGVDSTLKIQPAKLEDSAVYLCAGSLGPGYYYNEQFFGPGTRLTVL.

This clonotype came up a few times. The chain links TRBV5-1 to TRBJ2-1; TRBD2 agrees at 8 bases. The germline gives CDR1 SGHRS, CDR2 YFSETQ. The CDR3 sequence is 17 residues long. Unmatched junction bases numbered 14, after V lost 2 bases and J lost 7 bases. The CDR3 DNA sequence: TGCGCCAGCAGCTTTACCCCGGGTAGCGGGGTAGGTAATGAGCAGTTCTTC. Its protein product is CASSFTPGSGVGNEQFF.

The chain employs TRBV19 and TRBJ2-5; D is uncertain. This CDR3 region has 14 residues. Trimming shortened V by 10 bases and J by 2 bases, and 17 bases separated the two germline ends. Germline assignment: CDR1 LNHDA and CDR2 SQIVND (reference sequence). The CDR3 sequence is CAKSSILLQETQYF. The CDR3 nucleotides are TGTGCCAAGTCCAGTATCCTCCTTCAAGAGACCCAGTACTTC.

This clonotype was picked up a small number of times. CDR3 protein: CAISEGGSTLGTEQFF. The CDR3 bases are TGTGCCATCAGTGAGGGGGGTTCGACCCTCGGGACTGAGCAGTTCTTC. J is TRBJ2-1 and V is TRBV10-3, with D possibly being TRBD1 or TRBD2 (5 bases each). V lost 2 bases and J lost 9, with 20 bases in between. CDR3 length: 16 amino acids. Germline CDR1 ENHRY, CDR2 SYGVKD.

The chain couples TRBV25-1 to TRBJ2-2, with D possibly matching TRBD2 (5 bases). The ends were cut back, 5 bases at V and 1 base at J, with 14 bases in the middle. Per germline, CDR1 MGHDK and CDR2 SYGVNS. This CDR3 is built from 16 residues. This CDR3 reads CASSFLSGGNTGELFF. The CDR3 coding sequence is TGTGCCAGCAGTTTCCTCTCTGGAGGGAACACCGGGGAGCTGTTTTTT.

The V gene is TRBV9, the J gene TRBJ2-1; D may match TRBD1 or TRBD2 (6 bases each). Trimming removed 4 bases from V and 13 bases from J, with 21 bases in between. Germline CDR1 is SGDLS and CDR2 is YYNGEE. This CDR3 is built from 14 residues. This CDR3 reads CASSPEGGRTNQFF. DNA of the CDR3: TGTGCCAGCAGCCCCGAGGGGGGCAGGACAAACCAGTTCTTC.

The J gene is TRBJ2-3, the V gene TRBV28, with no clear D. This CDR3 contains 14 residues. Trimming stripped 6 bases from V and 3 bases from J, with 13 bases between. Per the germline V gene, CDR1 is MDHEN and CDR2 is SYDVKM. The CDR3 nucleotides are TGTGCCAGCAGACCTACTCTAGGGACAGATACGCAGTATTTT. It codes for CASRPTLGTDTQYF.

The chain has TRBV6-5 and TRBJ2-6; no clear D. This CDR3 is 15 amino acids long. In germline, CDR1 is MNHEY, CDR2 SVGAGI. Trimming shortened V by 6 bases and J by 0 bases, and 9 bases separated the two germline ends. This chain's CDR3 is CASRGRSSGANVLTF. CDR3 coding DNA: TGTGCCAGCAGGGGCAGGAGCTCTGGGGCCAACGTCCTGACTTTC.

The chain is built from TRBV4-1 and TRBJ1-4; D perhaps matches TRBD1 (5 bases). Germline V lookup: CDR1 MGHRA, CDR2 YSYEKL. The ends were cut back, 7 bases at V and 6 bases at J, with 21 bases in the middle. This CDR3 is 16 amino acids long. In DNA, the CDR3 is TGCGCCAGCACCCCTCTTCGGGGGGGAGTGGATGAAAAACTGTTTTTT. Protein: CASTPLRGGVDEKLFF.

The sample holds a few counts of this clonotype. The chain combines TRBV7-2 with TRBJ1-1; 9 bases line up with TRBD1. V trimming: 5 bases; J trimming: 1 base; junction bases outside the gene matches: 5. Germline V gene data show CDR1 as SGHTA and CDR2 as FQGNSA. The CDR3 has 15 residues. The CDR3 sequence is CASSNKQGANTEAFF. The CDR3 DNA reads TGTGCCAGCAGCAACAAACAGGGGGCGAACACTGAAGCTTTCTTT.

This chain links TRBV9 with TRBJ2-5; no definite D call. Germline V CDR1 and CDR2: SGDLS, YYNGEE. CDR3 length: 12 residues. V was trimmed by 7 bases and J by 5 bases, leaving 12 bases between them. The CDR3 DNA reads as TGTGCCAGCGGCCCCGATGAGGAGACCCAGTACTTC. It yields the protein CASGPDEETQYF.